The 27 T cell receptor beta chains given below trace back to one sample, sequenced in a study of cytomegalovirus exposure and HLA in healthy donors. The PCR employed 60 Vbeta primers together with 13 Jbeta primers. Assay used: immunoSEQ multiplex PCR; TCRdb lists only in-frame clones, some missing. Of roughly 100,000 clones listed, around three fifths are singletons. Sequenced input: PBMCs. Source of these receptors: a woman in her 50s in good health and CMV-seropositive.

The sample holds a few counts of this clone. V gene TRBV2 combines with J gene TRBJ2-1, with 14 bases fitting TRBD2. From germline, CDR1 is SNHLY and CDR2 FYNNEI. The CDR3 length is 14 residues. The V segment lost 10 bases and the J segment 5 bases; nucleotides outside the gene matches: 4. The CDR3 is CAIGTSGGNNEQFF. The CDR3 coding sequence is TGTGCCATAGGGACTAGCGGGGGAAACAATGAGCAGTTCTTC.

This clone has just a few counts. V and J are TRBV5-1 and TRBJ1-3; possible D gene TRBD1, 5 bases. CDR1 is SGHRS and CDR2 is YFSETQ in the germline V gene. The length of the CDR3 is 14 residues. V lost 3 bases, J lost 2 bases, and 9 bases lay in between. CDR3 protein: CASSSGGPGNTIYF. The CDR3 nucleotides read TGCGCCAGCAGCTCGGGGGGACCTGGAAACACCATATATTTT.

This clone was seen more than once but under ten times. The chain couples TRBV5-1 to TRBJ1-1; unclear D gene. CDR1 SGHRS and CDR2 YFSETQ come from the germline V gene. The CDR3 consists of 13 residues. V was pared by 0 bases and J by 10 bases, with 13 bases between. CDR3 residues: CASSLVGQEGAFF. The CDR3 DNA reads as TGCGCCAGCAGCTTGGTTGGGCAGGAAGGAGCTTTCTTT.

The chain employs TRBV27 and TRBJ2-7, with D tentatively TRBD1 (5 bases). The V gene lost 5 bases and the J gene lost 6 bases, with 17 bases spanning the gap. CDR1 and CDR2 (germline): MNHEY, SMNVEV (reference sequence). The CDR3 extends over 14 amino acids. This CDR3 is CASSPGHRGAEQYF. The CDR3 DNA reads as TGTGCCAGCAGTCCCGGACATCGCGGAGCCGAGCAGTACTTC.

J is TRBJ1-2 and V is TRBV11-2; D perhaps matches TRBD1 (5 bases). The V gene lost 6 bases and the J gene lost 8 bases, with 13 bases spanning the gap. CDR3 length: 12 residues. Germline V gene data show CDR1 as SGHAT and CDR2 as FQNNGV. The CDR3 loop is CASSGGGSGYTF. CDR3 coding DNA: TGTGCCAGCAGTGGGGGGGGGTCGGGCTACACCTTC.

This clone was detected a few times. This chain uses TRBV7-9 with TRBJ1-2; D ambiguous. The CDR3 contains 13 residues. Per the germline V gene, CDR1 is SEHNR and CDR2 is FQNEAQ (reference sequence). The V gene lost 5 bases and the J gene lost 6 bases, with 13 bases spanning the gap. CDR3 sequence reads: CASSASGGNGYTF. For the CDR3, the DNA is TGTGCCAGCAGCGCCTCGGGAGGTAATGGCTACACCTTC.

The chain links TRBV27 to TRBJ1-4; 9 nucleotides align to TRBD1. J gave up 8 bases and V 7 bases, and 5 bases lay outside the gene matches. The length of the CDR3 is 13 residues. Germline values: CDR1 MNHEY, CDR2 SMNVEV (reference sequence). Written as DNA, the CDR3 is TGTGCCAGCAAAGGGACAGGGAGGGAAAAACTGTTTTTT. This gives the protein CASKGTGREKLFF. Full variable domain (remainder filled in from reference TRBV27 and TRBJ1-4): EAQVTQNPRYLITVTGKKLTVTCSQNMNHEYMSWYRQDPGLGLRQIYYSMNVEVTDKGDVPEGYKVSRKEKRNFPLILESPSPNQTSLYFCASKGTGREKLFFGSGTQLSVL.

This clone was seen ten or more times. The chain carries TRBV9 and TRBJ2-5, with D possibly matching TRBD2 (7 bases). Germline CDR1 SGDLS, CDR2 YYNGEE. The CDR3 loop spans 16 amino acids. Trimming took 0 bases from V and 5 from J, leaving 17 bases between them. This CDR3 reads CASSVDSRGGRETQYF. In DNA form, the CDR3 reads TGTGCCAGCAGCGTAGATTCGAGGGGGGGACGGGAGACCCAGTACTTC.

The rearrangement links TRBV29-1 to TRBJ2-1, with D uncertain. Trimming took 4 bases from V and 13 from J, leaving 17 bases between them. This CDR3 region has 12 residues. From germline, CDR1 is SQVTM and CDR2 ANQGSEA. CDR3 region: CSVGIDSSSQFF. The CDR3, as DNA: TGCAGCGTTGGAATTGACTCGTCGTCCCAGTTCTTC.

The rearrangement uses TRBV13 and TRBJ2-3, with 10 positions matching TRBD2. V lost 5 bases to trimming and J lost 6 bases; unmatched junction nucleotides: 5. The germline CDR1 and CDR2 sequences are PRHDT and FYEKMQ (reference sequence). The CDR3 sequence is 14 residues long. CDR3 residues: CASSRLAGADTQYF. DNA of the CDR3: TGTGCCAGCAGCCGGCTAGCGGGGGCGGATACGCAGTATTTT.

The CDR3 region is CASSLGWAENEKLFF. The CDR3 coding sequence is TGTGCCAGCAGCTTAGGATGGGCAGAAAATGAAAAACTGTTTTTT. The chain joins TRBV7-2 to TRBJ1-4, with no clear D. From germline, CDR1 is SGHTA and CDR2 FQGNSA. V lost 1 base and J lost 5, with 11 bases in between. CDR3 length: 15 residues.

V usage is TRBV9 and J usage is TRBJ1-1; 9 bases agree with TRBD1. Germline V lookup: CDR1 SGDLS, CDR2 YYNGEE. The CDR3 length is 16 residues. The V gene end was trimmed by 3 bases and the J gene end by 3 bases; junction bases not matched to a gene: 9. The CDR3 reads CASSESTGGLDTEAFF. CDR3 sequence (DNA): TGTGCCAGCAGCGAGTCGACAGGGGGTCTGGACACTGAAGCTTTCTTT.

The chain recombines TRBV5-1 with TRBJ1-1; 8 bases map to TRBD1. V trimming: 2 bases; J trimming: 5 bases; junction bases outside the gene matches: 8. Germline CDR1 SGHRS, CDR2 YFSETQ. The CDR3 has 15 amino acids. The CDR3 DNA follows: TGCGCCAGCAGCTTAGGACAGGGCATGGGGACTGAAGCTTTCTTT. The encoded protein is CASSLGQGMGTEAFF.

This chain connects TRBV19 to TRBJ1-5; tentatively, D is TRBD1 (5 bases). The germline gives CDR1 LNHDA, CDR2 SQIVND (reference sequence). CDR3 length: 16 residues. Trimming took off 6 bases at V and 2 bases at J, with 17 bases between the two ends. The CDR3 coding sequence is TGTGCCAGTAGCCATAGGGGAGGGGTTGGCAATCAGCCCCAGCATTTT. Its translation is CASSHRGGVGNQPQHF.

This sequence joins TRBV11-1 and TRBJ2-5; a possible D gene is TRBD1 (5 bases). Matching the DNA end better, TRBJ2-7 makes the J call doubtful. CDR1 is SGHAT, CDR2 FQDESV, per germline (reference sequence). CDR3 length: 12 amino acids. The CDR3 sequence is CASSSDTYEQYF. CDR3 coding DNA: TGTGCCAGCAGCTCGGACACCTACGAGCAGTACTTC.

The chain has TRBV5-1 and TRBJ2-2, with a tentative D call TRBD1 (5 bases). The germline gives CDR1 SGHRS, CDR2 YFSETQ. V lost 4 bases and J 3 bases, leaving 19 bases between the germline ends. The CDR3 runs 17 residues. The DNA of the CDR3 is TGCGCCAGCAGCCCCGAATTGGGGCGAGCTTACACCGGGGAGCTGTTTTTT. Translation: CASSPELGRAYTGELFF.

The rearrangement uses TRBV19 and TRBJ1-2, with 9 bases fitting TRBD1. The germline V gene encodes CDR1 LNHDA and CDR2 SQIVND (reference sequence). The CDR3 totals 17 residues. V was pared by 6 bases and J by 5 bases, with 16 bases of the junction left unmatched. This CDR3 is CASSKLRTGEKGYGYTF. The CDR3 DNA follows: TGTGCCAGTAGCAAACTACGGACAGGGGAGAAGGGGTATGGCTACACCTTC. The complete variable domain, with remaining parts taken from reference TRBV19 and TRBJ1-2, reads DGGITQSPKYLFRKEGQNVTLSCEQNLNHDAMYWYRQDPGQGLRLIYYSQIVNDFQKGDIAEGYSVSREKKESFPLTVTSAQKNPTAFYLCASSKLRTGEKGYGYTFGSGTRLTVV.

Comments on this clone: An end of the junction differs from the germline gene, which may be a read error. The chain joins TRBV7-9 to TRBJ1-1; D call uncertain. This CDR3 comprises 12 residues. Germline CDR1 SEHNR, CDR2 FQNEAQ (reference sequence). The CDR3 bases are TGTTCCAGCAGCCTATTATTCGGGGAAGCTTTCTTT. The encoded protein is CSSSLLFGEAFF.

The gene calls are TRBV28 and TRBJ2-1; D may be TRBD2 (6 bases). The germline CDR1 and CDR2 sequences are MDHEN and SYDVKM. Trimming left V 5 bases short and J 0 bases short, with 17 bases between. CDR3 length: 17 amino acids. The CDR3 region has the DNA TGTGCCAGCAGTCCGCCGTTTAGGGGAGGCTCCTACAATGAGCAGTTCTTC. It translates to CASSPPFRGGSYNEQFF.

In this sample, this clone turned up a few times. The V call is TRBV10-1, the J call TRBJ2-1, with 8 nucleotides matching TRBD2. The V segment lost 10 bases and the J segment 5 bases; nucleotides outside the gene matches: 7. The CDR3 has 13 residues. Germline V gene sequence: CDR1 WNHNN, CDR2 SYGVQD (reference sequence). The CDR3 loop is CATSAGGNNEQFF. In DNA form, the CDR3 reads TGCGCCACTTCGGCGGGGGGAAACAATGAGCAGTTCTTC.

This clone was recorded a few times. This chain uses TRBV29-1 with TRBJ2-7, with 9 positions matching TRBD1. CDR1 is SQVTM, CDR2 ANQGSEA, per germline. V was clipped by 4 bases and J by 3 bases; unmatched bases: 4. The length of the CDR3 is 13 residues. The CDR3: CSVGTGEGYEQYF. In DNA, the CDR3 is TGCAGCGTTGGGACAGGGGAGGGCTACGAGCAGTACTTC.

This sequence joins TRBV7-8 and TRBJ2-1; 8 bases line up with TRBD2. This CDR3 spans 17 amino acids. Germline V gene sequence: CDR1 SGHVS, CDR2 FQNEAQ. Losses at the gene ends were 5 bases for V and 7 bases for J; bases not matched to a gene: 16. The CDR3 here is CASSHLSMAGGWNEQFF. The CDR3 DNA reads TGTGCCAGCAGCCATTTAAGTATGGCGGGGGGTTGGAATGAGCAGTTCTTC.

The J gene is TRBJ1-1, the V gene TRBV30; D may be TRBD1 (5 bases). The CDR3 runs 13 residues. The V end lost 0 bases, the J end lost 4 bases, and 9 bases lay between the germline ends. Germline assignment: CDR1 GTSNPN and CDR2 SVGIG (reference sequence). The CDR3 region has the DNA TGTGCCTGGAGTGTAGCGGGGGGCACTGAAGCTTTCTTT. Protein product: CAWSVAGGTEAFF.

This chain links TRBV5-6 with TRBJ2-3; 11 bases line up with TRBD2. Germline CDR1 is SGHDT and CDR2 is YYEEEE. The CDR3 covers 15 residues. After removal of 5 bases from V and 6 bases from J, the junction contained 8 bases not matched to a gene. The CDR3 bases are TGTGCCAGCAGGGATAGCGGGGGGGCCTATGATACGCAGTATTTT. Translated: CASRDSGGAYDTQYF. Using reference TRBV5-6 and TRBJ2-3 for the parts outside the CDR3, the full variable domain is DAGVTQSPTHLIKTRGQQVTLRCSPKSGHDTVSWYQQALGQGPQFIFQYYEEEERQRGNFPDRFSGHQFPNYSSELNVNALLLGDSALYLCASRDSGGAYDTQYFGPGTRLTVL.

Written as DNA, the CDR3 is TGTGCCAGCAGCGCCGGGACAGGGGATGTCGCATCACCCCTCCACTTT. Its translation: CASSAGTGDVASPLHF. The V call is TRBV6-4, the J call TRBJ1-6; 10 positions match TRBD1. This CDR3 has 16 amino acids. Germline loops: CDR1 MRHNA, CDR2 SNTAGT. The trim removed 6 bases at V and 10 bases at J, leaving 12 bases unmatched.

A note on this clone: The same CDR3 also results from other DNA sequences found in this sample. The chain joins TRBV11-2 to TRBJ1-1; tentatively, D is TRBD1 (5 bases). CDR1 is SGHAT, CDR2 FQNNGV, per germline. The V end lost 2 bases, the J end lost 4 bases, and 8 bases lay between the germline ends. This CDR3 region has 13 residues. This CDR3 reads CASSLQGGTEAFF. CDR3 nucleotide sequence: TGTGCCAGCAGCTTACAGGGAGGCACTGAAGCTTTCTTT.

This clone was seen more than once but under ten times. The V gene is TRBV11-1, the J gene TRBJ2-1; 7 nucleotides line up with TRBD1. The ends lost 2 bases at V and 5 bases at J; junction bases unmatched: 6. Germline CDR1 SGHAT, CDR2 FQDESV (reference sequence). This CDR3 spans 15 amino acids. The CDR3 spells CASSLQGQEDNEQFF. The CDR3 DNA sequence: TGTGCCAGCAGCTTACAAGGACAGGAGGACAATGAGCAGTTCTTC.